The rows below give T cell receptor beta chains drawn from one sample of a study of blood T cells in healthy people across ages. TCRdb re-derived calls from the 5' RACE reads in MiXCR, one entry per CDR3 protein. In the table there are almost 550,000 distinct CDR3 sequences, under 30% of which are singletons. These data were likewise used in another study, on T cells of mothers and their children.

The sequenced sample was blood. Source of these receptors: a boy younger than 18 in good health. CDR3s include the opening cysteine and the closing phenylalanine or tryptophan. The D gene is left open where the match is weak. For some rows the clone size is stated as once, few or many, or as a class when expanded; others skip it.

J gene | V gene | clone size | D gene | CDR3 protein | CDR3 DNA
TRBJ2-1 | TRBV3-1 | - | - | CASSQVGGSSYNEQFF | TGTGCCAGCAGCCAAGTTGGCGGTAGCTCCTACAATGAGCAGTTCTTC
TRBJ1-5 | TRBV24-1 | few | TRBD1 | CATSDSGQHYDQPQHF | TGTGCCACCAGTGATTCGGGACAGCACTACGATCAGCCCCAGCATTTT
TRBJ2-7 | TRBV29-1 | few | TRBD1 | CSVEGGTGYEQYF | TGCAGCGTTGAAGGTGGGACAGGGTACGAGCAGTACTTC
TRBJ2-5 | TRBV6-2/TRBV6-3 | few | - | CASSYGPRQAKKQETQYF | TGTGCCAGCAGTTACGGGCCCCGACAGGCAAAAAAGCAAGAGACCCAGTACTTC
TRBJ2-3 | TRBV12-5 | once | TRBD1 | CASGLVQGPSTDTQYF | TGTGCTAGTGGTTTGGTACAGGGGCCGAGCACAGATACGCAGTATTTT
TRBJ2-7 | TRBV3-1 | few | - | CASSPHSSYEQYF | TGTGCCAGCAGTCCACATAGCTCCTACGAGCAGTACTTC
TRBJ2-7 | TRBV29-1 | - | - | CSVGLGLGYEQYF | TGCAGCGTGGGGCTTGGTTTAGGCTACGAGCAGTACTTC
TRBJ2-3 | TRBV15 | few | - | CATSREGVGDTQYF | TGTGCCACCAGCAGAGAAGGGGTGGGAGATACGCAGTATTTT
TRBJ2-7 | TRBV29-1 | - | - | CSAEGAGTYEQYF | TGCAGCGCCGAAGGAGCAGGGACCTACGAGCAGTACTTC
TRBJ2-1 | TRBV20-1 | few | - | CSAREPPRAEQFF | TGCAGTGCTAGAGAGCCCCCAAGGGCGGAGCAGTTCTTC
TRBJ2-5 | TRBV25-1 | few | - | CASSESGTGWGEQYF | TGTGCCAGCAGTGAGTCAGGGACGGGATGGGGGGAGCAGTACTTC
TRBJ2-7 | TRBV4-2 | many | - | CASSQDERASYEQYF | TGTGCCAGCAGCCAAGACGAAAGAGCCTCCTACGAGCAGTACTTC
TRBJ2-7 | TRBV6-2/TRBV6-3 | - | TRBD1 | CASSYLRQGEYEQYF | TGTGCCAGCAGTTACCTCCGACAGGGGGAATACGAGCAGTACTTC
TRBJ2-5 | TRBV29-1 | - | - | CSVTAAQETQYF | TGCAGCGTTACCGCAGCCCAAGAGACCCAGTACTTC
TRBJ2-7 | TRBV19 | - | TRBD1 | CASSTGTGRSSYEQYF | TGTGCCAGTAGTACTGGGACAGGTCGTAGTTCCTACGAGCAGTACTTC
TRBJ1-6 | TRBV14 | - | TRBD1 | CASSQSRAGGKNSPLHF | TGTGCCAGCAGCCAATCCCGGGCAGGGGGCAAGAATTCACCCCTCCACTTT
TRBJ2-2 | TRBV7-9 | many | - | CASSVDSYTGELFF | TGTGCCAGCAGCGTGGACAGTTACACCGGGGAGCTGTTTTTT
TRBJ2-5 | TRBV28 | many | TRBD2 | CASSLLAGREETQYF | TGTGCCAGCAGTCTCTTAGCGGGAAGAGAAGAGACCCAGTACTTC
TRBJ2-1 | TRBV2 | - | TRBD2 | CASSEGRTSGRAIGF | TGTGCCAGCAGTGAGGGGAGGACTAGCGGGAGGGCCATCGGCTTC
TRBJ2-5 | TRBV5-1 | many | - | CASSARQGGETQYF | TGCGCCAGCAGCGCCAGACAGGGAGGGGAGACCCAGTACTTC
TRBJ2-3 | TRBV7-2 | - | TRBD2 | CASSHGGLARTTDTQYF | TGTGCCAGCAGCCACGGAGGACTAGCGCGAACCACAGATACGCAGTATTTT
TRBJ1-3 | TRBV7-2 | - | - | CASSPVRSGNTIYF | TGTGCCAGCAGTCCCGTCCGCTCTGGAAACACCATATATTTT
TRBJ2-5 | TRBV6-7 | few | - | CASSPLRGSETQYF | TGTGCCAGCAGTCCCCTACGGGGGAGCGAGACCCAGTACTTC
TRBJ2-6 | TRBV6-5 | few | - | CASSYLPPGANVLTF | TGTGCCAGCAGTTACCTCCCCCCTGGGGCCAACGTCCTGACTTTC
TRBJ1-5 | TRBV11-2 | - | - | CASSQGLRVNQPQHF | TGTGCCAGCAGCCAGGGCTTACGGGTGAATCAGCCCCAGCATTTT
TRBJ1-6 | TRBV7-2 | - | - | CASSPSGGKGKNSPLHF | TGTGCCAGCAGCCCTTCCGGGGGAAAAGGGAAGAATTCACCCCTCCACTTT
TRBJ2-7 | TRBV20-1 | few | TRBD2 | CSARTLGASGRAHHLSEQYF | TGCAGTGCCCGTACCTTGGGGGCTAGCGGGAGGGCACACCACCTTAGCGAGCAGTACTTC
TRBJ2-5 | TRBV20-1 | few | TRBD2 | CSARTSGRVETQYF | TGCAGTGCTAGGACTAGCGGGAGGGTGGAGACCCAGTACTTC
TRBJ2-7 | TRBV10-3 | few | TRBD2 | CATGLAGGYEQYF | TGTGCCACCGGACTAGCGGGGGGATACGAGCAGTACTTC
TRBJ2-2 | TRBV11-3 | - | TRBD2 | CASSLDYPGGFPNAGELFF | TGTGCCAGCAGCTTAGATTATCCGGGGGGTTTCCCTAACGCCGGGGAGCTGTTTTTT
TRBJ1-5 | TRBV20-1 | - | - | CSANRGGSNQPQHF | TGCAGTGCTAACCGGGGGGGTAGCAATCAGCCCCAGCATTTT
TRBJ2-6 | TRBV7-9 | few | - | CASSLRTGTPSSGANVLTF | TGTGCCAGCAGCTTACGAACAGGGACGCCCTCCTCTGGGGCCAACGTCCTGACTTTC
TRBJ1-2 | TRBV7-8 | few | - | CASSRSEQGGYGYTF | TGTGCCAGCAGCCGGAGCGAACAGGGAGGCTATGGCTACACCTTC
TRBJ2-1 | TRBV7-2 | - | TRBD1 | CASSRGWDRGGEQFF | TGTGCCAGCAGCCGGGGGTGGGACAGGGGTGGTGAGCAGTTCTTC
TRBJ2-2 | TRBV6-2/TRBV6-3 | - | - | CASSQGAGELFF | TGTGCCAGCAGCCAGGGAGCCGGGGAGCTGTTTTTT
TRBJ2-7 | TRBV20-1 | many | - | CSARDSGLLTPF | TGCAGTGCTAGGGACTCGGGTCTGCTCACCCCCTTC
TRBJ1-2 | TRBV7-2 | many | TRBD1 | CASSSVDRVDYGYTF | TGTGCCAGCAGCTCCGTGGACAGGGTTGACTATGGCTACACCTTC
TRBJ2-5 | TRBV5-8 | - | - | CASSPGSGGVETQYF | TGTGCCAGCAGCCCGGGCAGTGGGGGAGTGGAGACCCAGTACTTC
TRBJ2-1 | TRBV20-1 | - | TRBD1 | CSATPGQGYNEQFF | TGCAGTGCTACACCGGGACAGGGATACAATGAGCAGTTCTTC
TRBJ2-6 | TRBV7-9 | - | - | CASPSGSGANVLTF | TGTGCCAGCCCTTCTGGCTCTGGGGCCAACGTCCTGACTTTC
TRBJ2-7 | TRBV4-1 | few | TRBD2 | CASSQEAGPYEQYF | TGCGCCAGCAGCCAAGAAGCGGGGCCCTACGAGCAGTACTTC
TRBJ2-5 | TRBV21-1 | - | - | CASGEITGADQETQYF | TGTGCCAGCGGGGAAATAACAGGGGCCGATCAAGAGACCCAGTACTTC
TRBJ2-5 | TRBV5-4 | - | - | CANSQDLQETQYF | TGTGCCAACAGCCAGGACCTACAAGAGACCCAGTACTTC
TRBJ1-4 | TRBV27 | few | TRBD1 | CASSLRDRGVGNEKLFF | TGTGCCAGCAGTCTCCGGGACAGGGGAGTTGGGAATGAAAAACTGTTTTTT
TRBJ2-7 | TRBV20-1 | few | TRBD1 | CSARPGTAYEQYF | TGCAGTGCTAGGCCGGGGACAGCCTACGAGCAGTACTTC
TRBJ1-2 | TRBV7-2 | - | - | CASSLEAGYSSGYTF | TGTGCCAGCAGCTTAGAGGCAGGGTATTCGAGTGGTTACACCTTC
TRBJ1-3 | TRBV3-1 | - | - | CASSQVVRSGNTIYF | TGTGCCAGCAGCCAAGTCGTGCGCTCTGGAAACACCATATATTTT
TRBJ2-7 | TRBV9 | - | - | CASSVDSSYQQYF | TGTGCCAGCAGCGTAGACAGCTCCTACCAGCAGTACTTC
TRBJ1-2 | TRBV7-6 | - | - | CASSPDMNYGYTF | TGTGCCAGCAGCCCCGACATGAACTATGGCTACACCTTC
TRBJ2-5 | TRBV29-1 | - | - | CSVENALEQYF | TGCAGCGTTGAAAATGCCCTGGAGCAGTACTTC
TRBJ1-4 | TRBV28 | - | TRBD1 | CASSLIETGYEKLFF | TGTGCCAGCAGTTTGATAGAGACAGGGTATGAAAAACTGTTTTTT
TRBJ2-5 | TRBV7-9 | - | - | CASSPGVGSPETQYF | TGTGCCAGCAGCCCCGGCGTAGGGTCCCCTGAGACCCAGTACTTC
TRBJ2-4 | TRBV7-2 | few | - | CASSLVSSGTKNIQYF | TGTGCCAGCAGCTTAGTCAGTTCGGGAACCAAAAACATTCAGTACTTC
TRBJ1-1 | TRBV29-1 | few | - | CSGRDHAAGTEAFF | TGCAGCGGGAGGGACCACGCAGCGGGCACTGAAGCTTTCTTT
TRBJ1-1 | TRBV5-1 | few | TRBD1 | CASSPGQGGSTEAFF | TGCGCCAGCAGCCCGGGACAGGGAGGATCCACTGAAGCTTTCTTT
TRBJ2-1 | TRBV7-2 | - | TRBD2 | CASSLGGLATYNEQFF | TGTGCCAGCAGCTTAGGAGGACTAGCGACCTACAATGAGCAGTTCTTC
TRBJ2-5 | TRBV24-1 | - | - | CATSVHNQETQYF | TGTGCCACCAGTGTTCATAACCAAGAGACCCAGTACTTC